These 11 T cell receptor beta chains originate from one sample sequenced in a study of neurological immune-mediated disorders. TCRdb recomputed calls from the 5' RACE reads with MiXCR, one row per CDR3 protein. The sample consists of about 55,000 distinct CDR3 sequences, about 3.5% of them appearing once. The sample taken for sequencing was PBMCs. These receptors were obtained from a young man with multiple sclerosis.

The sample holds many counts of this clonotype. The CDR3 DNA reads TGTGCCAGCAGCGCTGGACGGAGTCTCGTCACAGATACGCAGTATTTT. Translated, it gives CASSAGRSLVTDTQYF. The chain couples TRBV11-3 to TRBJ2-3; no definite D call. Germline values: CDR1 SGHNT, CDR2 YENEEA. The CDR3 is made up of 16 amino acids. The V end lost 5 bases, the J end lost 2 bases, and 17 bases lay between the germline ends.

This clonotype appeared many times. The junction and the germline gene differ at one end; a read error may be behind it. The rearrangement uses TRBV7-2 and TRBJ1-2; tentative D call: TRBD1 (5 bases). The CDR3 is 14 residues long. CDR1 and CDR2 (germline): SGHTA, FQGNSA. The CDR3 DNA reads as TGTGCCAGCAGCTTAACGGGATCTTCAGGGTCGACGGACTTC. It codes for CASSLTGSSGSTDF.

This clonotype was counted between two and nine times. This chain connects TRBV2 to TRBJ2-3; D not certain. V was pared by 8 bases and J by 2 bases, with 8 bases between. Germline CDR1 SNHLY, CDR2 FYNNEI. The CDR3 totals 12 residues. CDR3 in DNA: TGTGCCAGCGGGATCCTCACAGATACGCAGTATTTT. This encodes CASGILTDTQYF.

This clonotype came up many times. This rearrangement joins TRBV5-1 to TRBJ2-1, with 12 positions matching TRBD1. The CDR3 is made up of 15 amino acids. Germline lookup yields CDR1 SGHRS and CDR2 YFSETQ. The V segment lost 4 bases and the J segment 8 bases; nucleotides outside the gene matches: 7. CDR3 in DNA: TGCGCCAGCAGCATGGGACAGGGGGCCGGAGATGAGCAGTTCTTC. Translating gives CASSMGQGAGDEQFF.

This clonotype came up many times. The CDR3 loop is CASSPRGGMDEQYF. The CDR3 DNA is TGTGCCAGCAGCCCCCGAGGAGGGATGGACGAGCAGTACTTC. The genes are TRBV28 and TRBJ2-7, with D maybe TRBD2 (6 bases). The germline CDR1 and CDR2 sequences are MDHEN and SYDVKM. V was trimmed by 6 bases and J by 5 bases, leaving 17 bases between them. This CDR3 contains 14 residues.

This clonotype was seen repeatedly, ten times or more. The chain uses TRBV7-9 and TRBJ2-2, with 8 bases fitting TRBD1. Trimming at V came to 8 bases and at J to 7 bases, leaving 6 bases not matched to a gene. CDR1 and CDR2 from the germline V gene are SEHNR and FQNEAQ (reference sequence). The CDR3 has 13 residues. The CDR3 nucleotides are TGTGCCAGCGCTGGACAGGGTATCGGGGAGCTGTTTTTT. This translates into CASAGQGIGELFF.

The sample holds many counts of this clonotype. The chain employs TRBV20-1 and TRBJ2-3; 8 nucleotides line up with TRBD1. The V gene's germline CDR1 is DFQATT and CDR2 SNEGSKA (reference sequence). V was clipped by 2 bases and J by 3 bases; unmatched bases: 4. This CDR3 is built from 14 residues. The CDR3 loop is CSARRQGATDTQYF. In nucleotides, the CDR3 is TGCAGTGCTAGAAGGCAGGGGGCAACAGATACGCAGTATTTT.

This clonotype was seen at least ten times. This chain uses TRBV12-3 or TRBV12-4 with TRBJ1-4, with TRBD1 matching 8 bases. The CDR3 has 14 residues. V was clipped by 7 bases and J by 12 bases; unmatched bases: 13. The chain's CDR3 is CASNLGQGTDQLFF. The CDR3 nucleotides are TGTGCCAGCAACCTCGGACAGGGCACTGATCAACTGTTTTTT.

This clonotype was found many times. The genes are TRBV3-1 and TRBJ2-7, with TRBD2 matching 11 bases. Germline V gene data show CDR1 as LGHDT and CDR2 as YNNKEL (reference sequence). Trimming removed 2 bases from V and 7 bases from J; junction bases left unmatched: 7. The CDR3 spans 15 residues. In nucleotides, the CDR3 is TGTGCCAGCAGCCAATTAGCGGGGGGGCCGAGTGAGCAGTACTTC. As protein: CASSQLAGGPSEQYF.

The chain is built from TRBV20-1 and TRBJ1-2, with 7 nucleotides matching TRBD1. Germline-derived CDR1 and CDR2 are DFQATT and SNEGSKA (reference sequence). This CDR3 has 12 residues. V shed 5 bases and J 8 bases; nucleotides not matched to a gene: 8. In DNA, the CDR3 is TGCAGTGCTGGGAAGGGGGCCTTGGGCTACACCTTC. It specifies CSAGKGALGYTF.

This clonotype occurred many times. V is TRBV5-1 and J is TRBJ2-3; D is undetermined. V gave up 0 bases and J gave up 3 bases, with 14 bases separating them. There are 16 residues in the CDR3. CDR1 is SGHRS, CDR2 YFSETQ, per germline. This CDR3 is CASSLEAFTPTDTQYF. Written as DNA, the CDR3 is TGCGCCAGCAGCTTGGAGGCGTTTACCCCTACAGATACGCAGTATTTT.